This TCR beta chain was identified during a study of cytomegalovirus exposure and HLA in healthy donors. The study's findings and limits: A later analysis, which compared TCR beta chains of equal frequency, found the HLA-associated ones more clonally expanded. Another analysis was done later, and it associated fewer than 20,000 TCR beta sequences with HLA alleles at 0.05 false discovery rate. Previous analysis showed most TCR beta V segments were productive about 87% or about 30% of the time.

Primers included in the PCR were 60 Vbeta and 13 Jbeta primers. Profiling relied on immunoSEQ multiplex PCR, and the TCRdb table lists in-frame clones only, not all of them. The data hold 100,000 to 150,000 clones, with around 80% observed a single time. This clone occurred once. Its specificity is unknown. Germline lookup yields CDR1 SGHNT and CDR2 YYREEE (reference sequence). V was pared by 3 bases and J by 5 bases, with 15 bases between. The CDR3 runs 15 residues. All the people who gave samples were healthy bone marrow donors. The sequenced sample consisted of PBMCs. The rearrangement links TRBV5-4 to TRBJ2-1; D possibly corresponds to TRBD2 (5 bases). This receptor was taken from a man aged 50-59 years in good health and CMV-seronegative. The CDR3 is CASSSVPGGHNEQFF. The CDR3 DNA follows: TGTGCCAGCAGCTCGGTGCCAGGAGGCCACAATGAGCAGTTCTTC.